The 22 T cell receptor beta chains given below trace back to one sample, sequenced in a study of regulatory T cells in long-lasting Graves disease. To make TCR beta libraries, researchers used iRepertoire HTBI primers and Arm-PCR of CDR3 regions. TCRdb re-analysed the multiplex PCR reads in MiXCR, keeping a single row per CDR3 protein. The profile shows hundreds of thousands of distinct CDR3 sequences, around 21% of them singletons. The time point denotes: persistent/refractory GD, antithyroid drugs over 5 years with positive TRAb. The authors made the TCR library using RNA they extracted from PBMCs. Material: peripheral blood mononuclear cells (PBMCs), obtained when the disease was refractory, from a patient treated with antithyroid drugs. These receptor sequences come from a female donor with Graves disease.

The rearrangement links TRBV15 to TRBJ2-7; no reliable D call. Trimming took off 5 bases at V and 5 bases at J, with 16 bases between the two ends. This CDR3 is built from 14 residues. Germline V gives CDR1 LNHNV, CDR2 YYDKDF (reference sequence). The CDR3 is CATSGSMKGNEQYF. As DNA, the CDR3 is TGTGCCACCAGCGGATCCATGAAGGGCAACGAGCAGTACTTC.

This clonotype was detected many times. This chain uses TRBV7-8 with TRBJ1-4, with D possibly TRBD1 on 5 matching bases. The CDR3 has 12 residues. Germline CDR1 reads SGHVS; CDR2 reads FQNEAQ. Deletions cut 5 bases from V and 8 bases from J, with 9 bases between. DNA of the CDR3: TGTGCCAGCAGCGCACAGGAGGAAAAACTGTTTTTT. Residues: CASSAQEEKLFF.

The CDR3 nucleotides are TGTGCCAGCAGTTCCGGGACTAGGCCAGATACGCAGTATTTT. This encodes CASSSGTRPDTQYF. This rearrangement joins TRBV12-3 or TRBV12-4 to TRBJ2-3; 8 bases align to TRBD2. V shed 4 bases and J 4 bases; nucleotides not matched to a gene: 4. There are 14 residues in the CDR3.

The sample holds a few counts of this clonotype. The CDR3 region has the DNA TGTGCCAGTAGTTTCCTCGCAGGGCACTATGGCTACACCTTC. It translates to CASSFLAGHYGYTF. V gene TRBV19 combines with J gene TRBJ1-2; possibly TRBD1 for D (5 bases). V dropped 5 bases and J dropped 3 bases, with 13 bases sitting between them. This CDR3 has 14 amino acids. CDR1 and CDR2 from the germline V gene are LNHDA and SQIVND (reference sequence).

There are many counts of this clonotype. The V call is TRBV28, the J call TRBJ1-2; D gene uncertain. Germline V gene data show CDR1 as MDHEN and CDR2 as SYDVKM. V lost 1 base, J lost 8 bases, and 8 bases lay in between. This CDR3 is 12 amino acids long. The CDR3 nucleotides read TGTGCCAGCAGTTTATTGCTTCGGGGCTACACCTTC. Amino acid sequence: CASSLLLRGYTF.

A remark on this clonotype: This clone may be a read error of a much larger clone one base away. This chain connects TRBV7-9 to TRBJ2-5; 7 bases align to TRBD2. J gave up 9 bases and V 5 bases, and 15 bases lay outside the gene matches. This CDR3 spans 15 amino acids. Germline CDR1 reads SEHNR; CDR2 reads FQNEAQ (reference sequence). The CDR3 bases are TGTGCCAGCAGCCGGGACGGCAGGACACGGGAGGCCCAGTACTTC. It specifies CASSRDGRTREAQYF.

This clonotype was observed many times. The chain recombines TRBV27 with TRBJ2-4; D unclear. Per germline, CDR1 MNHEY and CDR2 SMNVEV (reference sequence). The CDR3 length is 13 residues. The V and J ends lost 9 bases and 1 base respectively, with 10 bases between them. The CDR3 DNA is TGTGCCAGTACATCTGAGGCCAAAAACATTCAGTACTTC. It translates to CASTSEAKNIQYF.

The chain carries TRBV5-1 and TRBJ1-3; D might be TRBD1 (5 bases). The CDR3 length is 15 residues. The V and J ends lost 4 bases and 0 bases respectively, with 11 bases between them. CDR1 and CDR2 (germline): SGHRS, YFSETQ. This CDR3 is CASSNRTRSGNTIYF. The DNA of the CDR3 is TGCGCCAGCAGCAACAGGACCCGCTCTGGAAACACCATATATTTT.

The gene calls are TRBV2 and TRBJ2-1; 7 bases are shared with TRBD2. Germline V gene lookup returns CDR1 SNHLY and CDR2 FYNNEI. Unmatched junction bases numbered 2, after V lost 0 bases and J lost 0 bases. This CDR3 has 16 residues. The CDR3 protein is CASSEAGGSSYNEQFF. DNA for the CDR3: TGTGCCAGCAGTGAAGCCGGCGGGAGCTCCTACAATGAGCAGTTCTTC.

J is TRBJ1-2 and V is TRBV27, with D perhaps TRBD1 (6 bases). The CDR3 totals 15 residues. CDR1 and CDR2 (germline): MNHEY, SMNVEV (reference sequence). Trimming removed 0 bases from V and 7 bases from J, with 15 bases in between. DNA of the CDR3: TGTGCCAGCAGTTTATCAAGGGGGGCTCCTATTGGCTACACCTTC. This gives the protein CASSLSRGAPIGYTF.

In its sample, this clonotype was seen a few times. The chain couples TRBV2 to TRBJ2-1; the D is unclear. Germline loops: CDR1 SNHLY, CDR2 FYNNEI. With 10 bases removed from V and 6 bases from J, the gap between germline ends came to 16 bases. This CDR3 has 13 residues. CDR3: CAILRTKINEQFF. The CDR3 DNA follows: TGTGCCATCCTCCGGACGAAGATCAATGAGCAGTTCTTC.

A word on this clonotype: A far more abundant clone sits one base away, making this likely a read error. The chain couples TRBV7-9 to TRBJ2-5; D unresolved. The CDR3 contains 13 residues. Germline CDR1 is SEHNR and CDR2 is FQNEAQ (reference sequence). Trimming removed 5 bases at V and 5 bases at J, with 12 bases between. This chain's CDR3 is CASSLRRFETQYF. The DNA of the CDR3 is TGTGCCAGCAGCCTGCGGCGGTTCGAGACCCAGTACTTC.

The V and J genes are TRBV28 and TRBJ2-1; D is unclear. Germline CDR1 is MDHEN and CDR2 is SYDVKM. This CDR3 region has 14 residues. Trimming removed 1 base at V and 7 bases at J, with 11 bases between. The CDR3 DNA sequence: TGTGCCAGCAGTTTATTAGGAGATCGGAATGAGCAGTTCTTC. Translating gives CASSLLGDRNEQFF.

In this sample, this clonotype turned up many times. CDR3 nucleotide sequence: TGTGCCAGCAGTACCCCCGGACAGCGGAACACTGAAGCTTTCTTT. It encodes CASSTPGQRNTEAFF. The chain couples TRBV28 to TRBJ1-1; the D gene is possibly TRBD1 (6 bases). Trimming took 5 bases from V and 1 from J, leaving 14 bases between them. Germline V gene data show CDR1 as MDHEN and CDR2 as SYDVKM. The CDR3 totals 15 residues. The full variable domain, its missing parts supplied by reference TRBV28 and TRBJ1-1, is DVKVTQSSRYLVKRTGEKVFLECVQDMDHENMFWYRQDPGLGLRLIYFSYDVKMKEKGDIPEGYSVSREKKERFSLILESASTNQTSMYLCASSTPGQRNTEAFFGQGTRLTVV.

This chain uses TRBV7-2 with TRBJ2-7, with D unresolved. CDR3 length: 14 residues. CDR1 SGHTA and CDR2 FQGNSA come from the germline V gene. Between the trimmed V and J ends, which lost 3 bases and 3 bases, there was a span of 12 bases. Here the CDR3 reads CASSFGRALYEQYF. CDR3 nucleotide sequence: TGTGCCAGCAGCTTCGGTCGTGCCCTCTACGAGCAGTACTTC.

This clonotype was observed many times. The chain employs TRBV7-9 and TRBJ2-7; 12 nucleotides align to TRBD2. Unmatched junction bases numbered 8, after V lost 5 bases and J lost 3 bases. This CDR3 region has 16 residues. Germline V CDR1 and CDR2: SEHNR, FQNEAQ (reference sequence). The CDR3 is CASSGTSGPPFYEQYF. CDR3 nucleotides: TGTGCCAGCAGCGGGACTAGCGGGCCGCCGTTCTACGAGCAGTACTTC.

In nucleotides, the CDR3 is TGTGCCAGCAGTTTACGGAGTGCAGGGACTAGCGAGCAGTACTTC. Translation gives CASSLRSAGTSEQYF. The V gene is TRBV27, the J gene TRBJ2-7; 8 nucleotides match TRBD2. The CDR3 consists of 15 residues. Unmatched junction bases numbered 9, after V lost 2 bases and J lost 6 bases. Germline V gene data show CDR1 as MNHEY and CDR2 as SMNVEV (reference sequence).

This clonotype was recorded at least ten times. The chain links TRBV20-1 to TRBJ1-1, with D possibly TRBD1 on 6 matching bases. The CDR3 loop spans 15 amino acids. Germline CDR1 and CDR2: DFQATT and SNEGSKA (reference sequence). Trimming left V 0 bases short and J 2 bases short, with 13 bases between. The chain's CDR3 is CSARDRQALNTEAFF. The DNA of the CDR3 is TGCAGTGCTAGAGATAGACAGGCCTTAAACACTGAAGCTTTCTTT.

The V gene is TRBV27, the J gene TRBJ1-1; weak D call: TRBD1 (6 bases). The CDR3 loop spans 15 amino acids. The V gene's germline CDR1 is MNHEY and CDR2 SMNVEV (reference sequence). V shed 2 bases and J shed 5 bases, with 15 bases lying between them. The CDR3 region is CASSLLPGVGTEAFF. CDR3 nucleotides: TGTGCCAGCAGTTTACTTCCAGGGGTAGGGACTGAAGCTTTCTTT.

About this clonotype: One end of the junction varies from germline; a read error may be responsible. The chain uses TRBV28 and TRBJ2-5; perhaps TRBD2 as D (6 bases). The germline V gene has CDR1 MDHEN and CDR2 SYDVKM. The CDR3 contains 13 residues. This CDR3 reads CASSVSGGETQHF. Here the CDR3 DNA reads TGTGCCAGCAGTGTATCCGGGGGAGAGACCCAGCACTTC.

This clonotype has a count of ten or more. V gene TRBV11-2 combines with J gene TRBJ2-7, with a tentative D call TRBD2 (6 bases). Germline CDR1 and CDR2: SGHAT and FQNNGV. The length of the CDR3 is 15 residues. Trimming shortened V by 7 bases and J by 4 bases, and 20 bases separated the two germline ends. CDR3 in amino acids: CASTDLRLDKYEQYF. DNA of the CDR3: TGTGCCAGCACCGACCTCCGACTAGACAAATACGAGCAGTACTTC.

At least ten counts were recorded for this clonotype. The chain links TRBV19 to TRBJ1-4, with D tentatively TRBD1 (6 bases). The CDR3 extends over 13 amino acids. The germline V gene encodes CDR1 LNHDA and CDR2 SQIVND (reference sequence). V was cut by 7 bases and J by 5 bases, with 11 bases left in between. CDR3 coding DNA: TGTGCCAGTAAGGACAGCCACAATGAAAAACTGTTTTTT. Its translation: CASKDSHNEKLFF.